One sample yielded the 27 T cell receptor beta chains listed below, sequenced in a study of cytomegalovirus exposure and HLA in healthy donors. Sequenced by immunoSEQ multiplex PCR; TCRdb stores in-frame clones only, minus some. This sample has around 99,000 clones, with more than 70% found just once. Input material: PBMCs. The receptor source for this set is a woman aged 18-29 years in good health and CMV-seronegative.

The chain combines TRBV9 with TRBJ2-2; 9 bases map to TRBD2. The CDR3 length is 18 residues. CDR1 SGDLS and CDR2 YYNGEE come from the germline V gene. The junction had 16 bases not matched to a gene; V was cut back by 4 bases and J by 6 bases. The CDR3 loop is CASSPRGLAGLGAGELFF. CDR3 sequence (DNA): TGTGCCAGCAGCCCGAGAGGTCTAGCGGGGCTAGGCGCCGGGGAGCTGTTTTTT.

This clone appeared a few times. The gene calls are TRBV30 and TRBJ2-2; no firm D call. Germline V gene lookup returns CDR1 GTSNPN and CDR2 SVGIG (reference sequence). CDR3 length: 14 amino acids. The germline V and J ends were trimmed by 3 bases and 1 base, with 9 bases remaining between them. In DNA form, the CDR3 reads TGTGCCTGGAGAAGTATGAGGAACACCGGGGAGCTGTTTTTT. Translated, it gives CAWRSMRNTGELFF.

The J gene is TRBJ2-3, the V gene TRBV5-1; D is possibly TRBD2 (6 bases). Germline CDR1 is SGHRS and CDR2 is YFSETQ. This CDR3 has 16 amino acids. Trimming took 6 bases from V and 0 from J, leaving 17 bases between them. The CDR3 sequence: CASNMRGEGSTDTQYF. CDR3 DNA: TGCGCCAGCAACATGCGGGGAGAGGGGAGCACAGATACGCAGTATTTT.

The rearrangement joins TRBV7-2 to TRBJ2-1, with 7 bases identical to TRBD1. V shed 1 base, J shed 1 base, and the junction held 1 base outside the gene matches. This CDR3 contains 15 residues. Germline V CDR1 and CDR2: SGHTA, FQGNSA. CDR3 region: CASSLEGQSYNEQFF. The CDR3 DNA reads as TGTGCCAGCAGCTTAGAGGGACAGTCCTACAATGAGCAGTTCTTC.

A single count supports this clone. V is TRBV25-1 and J is TRBJ2-1; 12 bases are a match to TRBD2. The junction had 9 bases not matched to a gene; V was cut back by 4 bases and J by 5 bases. The length of the CDR3 is 17 residues. CDR1 is MGHDK, CDR2 SYGVNS, per germline. CDR3 bases: TGTGCCAGCAGTGCAGCAGGGACTAGCGGGTATCACAATGAGCAGTTCTTC. Translated, it gives CASSAAGTSGYHNEQFF.

The CDR3 protein is CASSSFSSSQETQYF. The CDR3 DNA reads TGTGCCAGCAGCTCGTTTTCCAGTTCTCAAGAGACCCAGTACTTC. The rearrangement links TRBV9 to TRBJ2-5, with D unresolved. Germline V gene data show CDR1 as SGDLS and CDR2 as YYNGEE. The CDR3 sequence is 15 residues long. V was trimmed by 4 bases and J by 2 bases, leaving 15 bases between them.

This clone was counted once. The rearrangement joins TRBV29-1 to TRBJ2-3; D perhaps matches TRBD1 (5 bases). Germline-derived CDR1 and CDR2 are SQVTM and ANQGSEA. CDR3 size: 11 residues. The V end was cut by 3 bases, the J end by 6 bases, with 7 bases between. The CDR3 DNA reads TGCAGCGTTGATGGGGCGGATACGCAGTATTTT. Translating gives CSVDGADTQYF.

This chain uses TRBV4-3 with TRBJ2-5, with D perhaps matching TRBD2 (5 bases). Germline V gene lookup returns CDR1 LGHNA and CDR2 YSLEER. The germline V and J ends were trimmed by 3 bases and 2 bases, with 13 bases remaining between them. This CDR3 comprises 15 residues. The CDR3 here is CASSHAAGVQETQYF. As DNA, the CDR3 is TGCGCCAGCAGCCACGCCGCCGGGGTTCAAGAGACCCAGTACTTC.

This chain uses TRBV7-9 with TRBJ2-1, with TRBD2 matching over 9 bases. Germline V gives CDR1 SEHNR, CDR2 FQNEAQ (reference sequence). The CDR3 covers 16 residues. Germline trimming cut 6 bases from V and 6 bases from J; bases unmatched to any gene: 12. Here the CDR3 DNA reads TGTGCCAGCAGTCCTGTACTAGCGGGTGATATCAATGAGCAGTTCTTC. Translation gives CASSPVLAGDINEQFF.

The chain carries TRBV27 and TRBJ2-1; 12 nucleotides line up with TRBD2. After removal of 8 bases from V and 4 bases from J, the junction contained 9 bases not matched to a gene. This CDR3 comprises 16 residues. Germline V CDR1 and CDR2: MNHEY, SMNVEV (reference sequence). This CDR3 reads CASCASGGAGYNEQFF. Written as DNA, the CDR3 is TGTGCCAGCTGCGCTAGCGGGGGGGCGGGGTACAATGAGCAGTTCTTC.

This chain connects TRBV5-4 to TRBJ2-7; 9 nucleotides align to TRBD1. From germline, CDR1 is SGHNT and CDR2 YYREEE (reference sequence). The length of the CDR3 is 15 residues. The V segment lost 4 bases and the J segment 5 bases; nucleotides outside the gene matches: 10. The CDR3 DNA reads TGTGCCAGCAGCAAAAAAGAAACAGGGGGCGACGAGCAGTACTTC. It codes for CASSKKETGGDEQYF.

The rearrangement links TRBV2 to TRBJ2-1; no reliable D call. Trimming removed 7 bases from V and 4 bases from J, with 14 bases in between. Germline CDR1 reads SNHLY; CDR2 reads FYNNEI. The CDR3 extends over 14 amino acids. The CDR3 DNA sequence: TGTGCCAGCATCTCACCTGGCGGTTACAATGAGCAGTTCTTC. As protein: CASISPGGYNEQFF.

V and J are TRBV30 and TRBJ2-7; D might be TRBD1 (6 bases). The CDR3 runs 12 residues. Deletions cut 2 bases from V and 6 bases from J, with 11 bases between. Germline V gene sequence: CDR1 GTSNPN, CDR2 SVGIG (reference sequence). Written as DNA, the CDR3 is TGTGCCTGGAGTCCTTGGACAGCCGAGCAGTACTTC. It translates to CAWSPWTAEQYF.

This clone has a single count. The genes are TRBV29-1 and TRBJ2-7; D perhaps matches TRBD1 (6 bases). The CDR3 spans 14 residues. The germline CDR1 and CDR2 sequences are SQVTM and ANQGSEA. Trimming removed 4 bases at V and 0 bases at J, with 13 bases between. CDR3 in amino acids: CSVGGQASSYEQYF. Written as DNA, the CDR3 is TGCAGCGTTGGGGGGCAGGCGAGCTCCTACGAGCAGTACTTC.

The genes are TRBV11-3 and TRBJ2-7; a weak D match, TRBD2 (5 bases). V was trimmed by 8 bases and J by 0 bases, leaving 20 bases between them. This CDR3 spans 16 amino acids. Germline values: CDR1 SGHNT, CDR2 YENEEA. CDR3: CASRQRSGTSSYEQYF. DNA for the CDR3: TGTGCCAGCCGACAAAGGTCGGGCACTAGCTCCTACGAGCAGTACTTC.

The J gene is TRBJ2-5, the V gene TRBV6-6, with D perhaps matching TRBD1 (8 bases). V shed 1 base and J shed 2 bases, with 14 bases lying between them. The CDR3 sequence is 16 residues long. CDR1 and CDR2 from the germline V gene are MNHNY and SVGAGI (reference sequence). This chain's CDR3 is CASSYFTGGGQETQYF. CDR3 DNA: TGTGCCAGCAGTTACTTTACAGGGGGAGGGCAAGAGACCCAGTACTTC.

V usage is TRBV27 and J usage is TRBJ2-7; the match to TRBD2 covers 13 bases. Germline trimming cut 5 bases from V and 2 bases from J; bases unmatched to any gene: 3. The CDR3 extends over 15 amino acids. The germline CDR1 and CDR2 sequences are MNHEY and SMNVEV (reference sequence). CDR3 sequence (DNA): TGTGCCAGCAGTCCAGGACTAGCGGGAGCCTACGAGCAGTACTTC. This codes for CASSPGLAGAYEQYF.

The gene calls are TRBV9 and TRBJ2-3; D is possibly TRBD1 (6 bases). The CDR3 length is 15 residues. V lost 3 bases to trimming and J lost 2 bases, with 13 bases between them. The germline gives CDR1 SGDLS, CDR2 YYNGEE. Here the CDR3 DNA reads TGTGCCAGCAGCGCACTAGGGGGTAACACAGATACGCAGTATTTT. It translates to CASSALGGNTDTQYF.

The chain couples TRBV28 to TRBJ2-7; D might be TRBD2 (5 bases). Germline V gene data show CDR1 as MDHEN and CDR2 as SYDVKM. V was trimmed by 7 bases and J by 7 bases, leaving 26 bases between them. The CDR3 is made up of 16 amino acids. The CDR3: CASKPPGGTRFGEQYF. The CDR3 coding sequence is TGTGCCAGCAAACCCCCTGGCGGAACTAGGTTCGGAGAGCAGTACTTC.

This sequence joins TRBV28 and TRBJ2-5, with a possible D match to TRBD1 (6 bases). The ends were cut back, 6 bases at V and 2 bases at J, with 13 bases in the middle. Germline V gene sequence: CDR1 MDHEN, CDR2 SYDVKM. The CDR3 is made up of 14 amino acids. CDR3 in DNA: TGTGCCAGCAGGGACAGTGGAAGACAAGAGACCCAGTACTTC. Translated: CASRDSGRQETQYF.

V usage is TRBV27 and J usage is TRBJ2-7, with D possibly TRBD2 on 6 matching bases. CDR3 length: 15 amino acids. Trimming removed 5 bases at V and 0 bases at J, with 14 bases between. Germline assignment: CDR1 MNHEY and CDR2 SMNVEV (reference sequence). The CDR3 nucleotides are TGTGCCAGCAGTGCCCGGGGGAGGAGCTCCTACGAGCAGTACTTC. This encodes CASSARGRSSYEQYF.

The chain uses TRBV6-1 and TRBJ1-2, with D perhaps matching TRBD1 (5 bases). Trimming took off 7 bases at V and 8 bases at J, with 20 bases between the two ends. Germline V gives CDR1 MNHNS, CDR2 SASEGT. The CDR3 has 14 amino acids. CDR3 nucleotide sequence: TGTGCCAGCACTCAGCAAGGGGTCACGGAAGGCTACACCTTC. Amino acid sequence: CASTQQGVTEGYTF.

The V gene is TRBV18, the J gene TRBJ1-6, with 8 bases lining up with TRBD1. The CDR3 extends over 14 amino acids. Germline V gene lookup returns CDR1 KGHSH and CDR2 LQKENI. After removal of 4 bases from V and 7 bases from J, the junction contained 3 bases not matched to a gene. CDR3 nucleotide sequence: TGTGCCAGCTCACGGGACAGGACGAATTCACCCCTCCACTTT. Its translation: CASSRDRTNSPLHF.

This chain connects TRBV30 to TRBJ1-5; D is possibly TRBD1 (6 bases). The germline CDR1 and CDR2 sequences are GTSNPN and SVGIG (reference sequence). This CDR3 has 14 amino acids. Deletions cut 0 bases from V and 6 bases from J, with 12 bases between. CDR3 nucleotide sequence: TGTGCCTGGAGTGTACGGGGGGGCGGTCAGCCCCAGCATTTT. Translation gives CAWSVRGGGQPQHF. Full variable domain (rest looked up from reference TRBV30 and TRBJ1-5): SQTIHQWPATLVQPVGSPLSLECTVEGTSNPNLYWYRQAAGRGLQLLFYSVGIGQISSEVPQNLSASRPQDRQFILSSKKLLLSDSGFYLCAWSVRGGGQPQHFGDGTRLSIL.

This sequence joins TRBV6-6 and TRBJ1-6; D is possibly TRBD1 (6 bases). Germline V gives CDR1 MNHNY, CDR2 SVGAGI (reference sequence). The CDR3 runs 14 residues. V lost 8 bases to trimming and J lost 9 bases, with 17 bases between them. CDR3 sequence reads: CASLQDRGGSPLHF. CDR3 sequence (DNA): TGTGCCAGCCTCCAGGACAGAGGGGGTTCACCCCTCCACTTT.

This clone was observed a handful of times. The chain links TRBV6-4 to TRBJ2-5; weak D call: TRBD2 (7 bases). Germline lookup yields CDR1 MRHNA and CDR2 SNTAGT. This CDR3 comprises 16 residues. V lost 5 bases, J lost 2 bases, and 18 bases lay in between. In DNA form, the CDR3 reads TGTGCCAGCAGTCGAGAGGGAGGGGGGAATCAAGAGACCCAGTACTTC. Its protein is CASSREGGGNQETQYF.

This clone has a single count. The chain employs TRBV6-1 and TRBJ1-1; no firm D call. The length of the CDR3 is 13 residues. Trimming removed 4 bases from V and 3 bases from J, with 9 bases in between. Germline V CDR1 and CDR2: MNHNS, SASEGT. CDR3 sequence: CASSGQGDTEAFF. CDR3 coding DNA: TGTGCCAGCAGTGGGCAAGGAGACACTGAAGCTTTCTTT.